This TCR beta chain was retrieved from a study of shared clonotypes between healthy human individuals. This clone has only a few counts. Its antigen is unknown. Regarding the study as a whole: The study found lower generation probabilities in non-shared clonotypes than in those shared by all four donors. Clonotype sharing among donors likely depends on sequencing depth.

Germline loops: CDR1 SNHLY, CDR2 FYNNEI. The CDR3 runs to 14 residues. The trim removed 4 bases at V and 11 bases at J, leaving 13 bases unmatched. TCRdb keeps only in-frame clones here, not all; method: immunoSEQ multiplex PCR. Here the sample spans about a million clones, about 72% being singletons. The rearrangement joins TRBV2 to TRBJ1-1, with TRBD1 identical over 7 bases. Sequences were obtained from memory CD4+ T cells from PBMCs. Regarding subset: CD45RA-negative fraction. This TCR derives from a man between 18 and 29 years old in good health. Some clones in this sample may be carry-over from other donors' samples. The CDR3, as DNA: TGTGCCAGCAGTGGGGACAGCCGACATACTGGGGCTTTCTTT. It is translated as CASSGDSRHTGAFF.